The 14 T cell receptor beta chains reported below all come from one sample, sequenced in a study of blood T cells in healthy people across ages. PCR was performed a second time for about 6 to 12 cycles using a sample-barcoded 5' primer and a J-beta primer mix. TCRdb re-called the 5' RACE reads through MiXCR, storing one row per CDR3 protein. The sample includes about a million distinct CDR3 sequences, roughly 50% of them seen just once. The source material was blood. The source is a woman aged 60-75 years in good health.

The CDR3 region is CSARNPGLETNEQFF. DNA for the CDR3: TGCAGTGCTAGAAACCCGGGACTTGAAACCAATGAGCAGTTCTTC. The J gene is TRBJ2-1, the V gene TRBV20-1, with a weak D call TRBD2 (6 bases). There are 15 residues in the CDR3. The V gene's germline CDR1 is DFQATT and CDR2 SNEGSKA (reference sequence). Deletions cut 2 bases from V and 6 bases from J, with 17 bases between.

There are a few counts of this clonotype. The V gene is TRBV6-2 or TRBV6-3, the J gene TRBJ2-3, with unresolved D. CDR1 is MNHEY, CDR2 SVGEGT, per germline. This CDR3 region has 14 residues. Trimming removed 8 bases from V and 0 bases from J, with 12 bases in between. DNA of the CDR3: TGTGCCAGCCATCGTCCGTCTAGCACAGATACGCAGTATTTT. This encodes CASHRPSSTDTQYF.

CDR3 region: CASSSIWAESTDTQYF. CDR3 coding DNA: TGCGCCAGCAGCTCCATCTGGGCGGAGAGCACAGATACGCAGTATTTT. The chain recombines TRBV5-1 with TRBJ2-3; D remains unclear. CDR3 length: 16 residues. The germline CDR1 and CDR2 sequences are SGHRS and YFSETQ. The V and J ends lost 3 bases and 0 bases respectively, with 14 bases between them.

In regard to this clonotype: Mismatch with germline at one junction end may stem from a read error. The chain links TRBV7-9 to TRBJ2-2; TRBD1 matches 8 bases. Germline loops: CDR1 SEHNR, CDR2 FQNEAQ (reference sequence). The CDR3 length is 16 residues. CDR3 sequence reads: CAGSQRTGILTGELFF. The CDR3, as DNA: TGTGCCGGCAGCCAAAGGACAGGGATCCTTACCGGGGAGCTGTTTTTT. The full variable domain, its missing parts supplied by reference TRBV7-9 and TRBJ2-2, is DTGVSQNPRHKITKRGQNVTFRCDPISEHNRLYWYRQTLGQGPEFLTYFQNEAQLEKSRLLSDRFSAERPKGSFSTLEIQRTEQGDSAMYLCAGSQRTGILTGELFFGEGSRLTVL.

This clonotype was picked up a small number of times. The V and J genes are TRBV10-3 and TRBJ2-5; TRBD1 might be the D (5 bases). The CDR3 extends over 11 amino acids. Germline V gene data show CDR1 as ENHRY and CDR2 as SYGVKD. V gave up 6 bases and J gave up 4 bases, with 6 bases separating them. For the CDR3, the DNA is TGTGCCATCAGCCAGGGAGAGACCCAGTACTTC. Translated: CAISQGETQYF.

The V call is TRBV5-1, the J call TRBJ1-6; 7 bases match TRBD1. The CDR3 has 15 residues. The J segment lost 9 bases and the V segment lost 5 bases, leaving 11 bases of the junction unmatched. Germline V gives CDR1 SGHRS, CDR2 YFSETQ. The CDR3 region is CASRETGTGSSPLHF. CDR3 sequence (DNA): TGCGCCAGCAGAGAGACAGGGACCGGGAGTTCACCCCTCCACTTT.

This clonotype has more than one count but fewer than ten. The genes are TRBV11-3 and TRBJ1-1; D is undetermined. CDR1 is SGHNT and CDR2 is YENEEA in the germline V gene. The CDR3 consists of 15 residues. Trimming removed 1 base from V and 2 bases from J, with 11 bases in between. The chain's CDR3 is CASSLGVLPNTEAFF. CDR3 bases: TGTGCCAGCAGCTTAGGGGTGCTACCAAACACTGAAGCTTTCTTT. The variable domain in full, completed from reference TRBV11-3 and TRBJ1-1, reads EAGVVQSPRYKIIEKKQPVAFWCNPISGHNTLYWYLQNLGQGPELLIRYENEEAVDDSQLPKDRFSAERLKGVDSTLKIQPAELGDSAVYLCASSLGVLPNTEAFFGQGTRLTVV.

V usage is TRBV6-2 or TRBV6-3 and J usage is TRBJ2-7; 7 bases match TRBD1. Trimming removed 5 bases from V and 6 bases from J; junction bases left unmatched: 13. The CDR3 is 15 residues long. CDR1 is MNHEY and CDR2 is SVGEGT in the germline V gene. CDR3 nucleotide sequence: TGTGCCAGCAGTAAGAAAGGGGGCCTCACCTTCGAGCAGTACTTC. Amino acid sequence: CASSKKGGLTFEQYF.

V usage is TRBV12-3 or TRBV12-4 and J usage is TRBJ2-7, with D perhaps TRBD1 (6 bases). Deletions cut 7 bases from V and 2 bases from J, with 12 bases between. This CDR3 region has 13 residues. The CDR3 reads CASNNRAPYEQYF. DNA for the CDR3: TGTGCCAGCAATAACAGGGCGCCCTACGAGCAGTACTTC.

The DNA of the CDR3 is TGCGCCAGCAACCGTGTGGGCCCAGCAATGTCGGGGTCCTACAATGAGCAGTTCTTC. Translating gives CASNRVGPAMSGSYNEQFF. The genes are TRBV4-1 and TRBJ2-1, with a possible D match to TRBD2 (5 bases). CDR1 is MGHRA and CDR2 is YSYEKL in the germline V gene. V was clipped by 7 bases and J by 1 base, with 26 bases between them. The CDR3 is 19 residues long.

DNA of the CDR3: TGTGCCAGCAGCCAAGTAGCTAGCGGTCGCTACGAGCAGTACTTC. It yields the protein CASSQVASGRYEQYF. The gene calls are TRBV3-1 and TRBJ2-7, with 7 positions matching TRBD2. This CDR3 is 15 amino acids long. Germline CDR1 is LGHDT and CDR2 is YNNKEL (reference sequence). The ends lost 1 base at V and 3 bases at J; junction bases unmatched: 6.

The chain combines TRBV20-1 with TRBJ2-1; D gene ambiguous. V lost 0 bases and J lost 13, with 16 bases in between. Germline loops: CDR1 DFQATT, CDR2 SNEGSKA (reference sequence). The CDR3 is 13 residues long. The CDR3 coding sequence is TGCAGTGCTAGAGATGAAACAAAAAACAGTCAGTTCTTC. This encodes CSARDETKNSQFF.

This chain connects TRBV4-2 to TRBJ2-1; D gene ambiguous. CDR3 length: 14 amino acids. V was shortened by 4 bases and J by 0 bases, with 7 bases between the two germline ends. Germline V gene data show CDR1 as LGHNA and CDR2 as YNFKEQ. The CDR3 spells CASSRPSSYNEQFF. The CDR3 coding sequence is TGTGCCAGCAGCCGACCTAGCTCCTACAATGAGCAGTTCTTC.

The V gene is TRBV3-1, the J gene TRBJ1-4; 7 positions match TRBD1. The CDR3 spans 15 residues. The V and J ends lost 1 base and 7 bases, in that order; junction bases with no gene match: 6. The germline gives CDR1 LGHDT, CDR2 YNNKEL (reference sequence). CDR3 sequence: CASSQVTGVAEKLFF. CDR3 DNA: TGTGCCAGCAGCCAAGTAACAGGGGTGGCTGAAAAACTGTTTTTT.